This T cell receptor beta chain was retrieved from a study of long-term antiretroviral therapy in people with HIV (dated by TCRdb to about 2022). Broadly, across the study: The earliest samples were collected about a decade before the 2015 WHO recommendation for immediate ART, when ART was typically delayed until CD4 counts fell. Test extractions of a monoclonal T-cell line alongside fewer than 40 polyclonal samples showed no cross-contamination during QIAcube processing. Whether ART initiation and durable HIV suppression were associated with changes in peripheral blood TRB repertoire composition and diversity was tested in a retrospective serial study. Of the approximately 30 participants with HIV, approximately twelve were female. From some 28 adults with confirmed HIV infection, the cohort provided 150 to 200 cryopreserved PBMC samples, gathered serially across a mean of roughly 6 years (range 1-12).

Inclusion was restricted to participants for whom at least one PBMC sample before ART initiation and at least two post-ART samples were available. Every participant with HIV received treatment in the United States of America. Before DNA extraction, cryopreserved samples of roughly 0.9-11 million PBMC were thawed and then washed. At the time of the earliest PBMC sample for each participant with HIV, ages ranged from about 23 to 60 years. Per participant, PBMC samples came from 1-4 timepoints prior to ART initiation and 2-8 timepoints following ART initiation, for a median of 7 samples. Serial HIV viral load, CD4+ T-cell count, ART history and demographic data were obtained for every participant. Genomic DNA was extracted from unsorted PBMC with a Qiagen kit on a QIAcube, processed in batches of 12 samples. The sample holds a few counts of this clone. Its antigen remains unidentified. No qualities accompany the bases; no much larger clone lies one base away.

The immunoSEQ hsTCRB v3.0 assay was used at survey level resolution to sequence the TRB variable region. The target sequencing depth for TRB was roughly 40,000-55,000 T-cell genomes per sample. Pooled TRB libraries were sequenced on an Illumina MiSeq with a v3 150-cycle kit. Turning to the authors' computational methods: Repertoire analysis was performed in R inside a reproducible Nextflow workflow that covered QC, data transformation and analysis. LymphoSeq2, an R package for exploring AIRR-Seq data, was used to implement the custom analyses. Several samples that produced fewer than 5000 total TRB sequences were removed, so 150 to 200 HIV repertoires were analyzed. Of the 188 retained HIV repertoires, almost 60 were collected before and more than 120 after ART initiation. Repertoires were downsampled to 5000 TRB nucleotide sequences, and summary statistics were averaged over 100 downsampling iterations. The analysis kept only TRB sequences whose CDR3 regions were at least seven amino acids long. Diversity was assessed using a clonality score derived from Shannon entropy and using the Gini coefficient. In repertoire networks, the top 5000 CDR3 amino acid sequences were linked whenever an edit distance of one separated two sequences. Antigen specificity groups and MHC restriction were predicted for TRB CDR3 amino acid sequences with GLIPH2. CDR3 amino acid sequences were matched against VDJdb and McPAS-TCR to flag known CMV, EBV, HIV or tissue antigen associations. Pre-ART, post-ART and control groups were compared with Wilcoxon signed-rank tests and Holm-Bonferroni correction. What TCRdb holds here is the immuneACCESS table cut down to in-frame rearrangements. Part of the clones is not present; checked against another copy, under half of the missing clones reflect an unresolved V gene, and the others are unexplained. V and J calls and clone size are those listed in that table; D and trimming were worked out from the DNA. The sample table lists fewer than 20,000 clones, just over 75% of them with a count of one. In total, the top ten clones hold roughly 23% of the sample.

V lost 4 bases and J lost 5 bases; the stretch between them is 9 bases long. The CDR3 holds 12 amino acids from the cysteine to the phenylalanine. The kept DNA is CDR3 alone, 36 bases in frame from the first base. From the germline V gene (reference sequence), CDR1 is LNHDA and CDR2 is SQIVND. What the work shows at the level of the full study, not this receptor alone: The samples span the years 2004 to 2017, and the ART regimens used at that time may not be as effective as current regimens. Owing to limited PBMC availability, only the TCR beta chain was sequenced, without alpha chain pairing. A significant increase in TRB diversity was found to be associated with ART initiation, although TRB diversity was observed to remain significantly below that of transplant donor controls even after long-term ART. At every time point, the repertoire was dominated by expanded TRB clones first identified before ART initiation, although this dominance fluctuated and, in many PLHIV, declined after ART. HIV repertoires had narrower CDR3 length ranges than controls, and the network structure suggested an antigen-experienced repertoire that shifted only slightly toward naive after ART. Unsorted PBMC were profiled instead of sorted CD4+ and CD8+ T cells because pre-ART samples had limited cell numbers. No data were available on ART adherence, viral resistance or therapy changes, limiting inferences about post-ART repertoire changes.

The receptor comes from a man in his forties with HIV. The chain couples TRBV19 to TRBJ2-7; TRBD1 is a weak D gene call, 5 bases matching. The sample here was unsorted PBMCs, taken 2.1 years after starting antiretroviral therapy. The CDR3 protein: CASSSDSHEQYF. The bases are TGTGCCAGTAGTAGCGACAGCCACGAGCAGTACTTC.